Shown below are 22 T cell receptor beta chains from a single sample sequenced in a study of monozygotic twins with inflammatory bowel disease. TCRdb re-called the 5' RACE reads; every CDR3 protein appears as one record, without DNA. This sample's clone table lists about 99,000 distinct CDR3 sequences. Sequencing input: blood. These receptors originate from a human donor with ulcerative colitis or Crohn's disease, or a healthy co-twin of an affected twin (not recorded which).

This chain uses TRBV20-1 with TRBJ2-3; TCRdb's D call, TRBD2, is unchecked because there is no DNA. Germline loops: CDR1 DFQATT, CDR2 SNEGSKA (reference sequence). There are 13 residues in the CDR3. CDR3 in amino acids: CSARVAGVDTQYF.

The rearrangement joins TRBV18 to TRBJ2-1; TCRdb's D call of TRBD2 is untestable without DNA. CDR1 and CDR2 from the germline V gene are KGHSH and LQKENI. The CDR3 consists of 17 residues. The CDR3 protein is CASSPPVGTSGSNEQFF.

The rearrangement links TRBV10-3 to TRBJ1-5; without DNA, the TCRdb call of TRBD1 cannot be checked. Germline V gene lookup returns CDR1 ENHRY and CDR2 SYGVKD. This CDR3 spans 13 amino acids. The CDR3 loop reads CAISESGDQPQHF.

The rearrangement links TRBV6-2 or TRBV6-3 to TRBJ1-2. CDR1 and CDR2 (germline): MNHEY, SVGEGT. This CDR3 contains 12 residues. CDR3 residues: CASSRGGYGYTF.

This chain connects TRBV20-1 to TRBJ2-1; TCRdb's D call of TRBD1 is untestable without DNA. CDR1 DFQATT and CDR2 SNEGSKA come from the germline V gene (reference sequence). The CDR3 runs to 14 residues. CDR3 in amino acids: CSAQGQGQRNEQFF.

The gene calls are TRBV7-2 and TRBJ1-5; TCRdb indicates TRBD1, and absent DNA this call remains unverified. This CDR3 comprises 17 residues. Germline CDR1 reads SGHTA; CDR2 reads FQGNSA. The CDR3 sequence is CASSLGATGQGRQPQHF. Full variable domain (remainder filled in from reference TRBV7-2 and TRBJ1-5): GAGVSQSPSNKVTEKGKDVELRCDPISGHTALYWYRQSLGQGLEFLIYFQGNSAPDKSGLPSDRFSAERTGGSVSTLTIQRTQQEDSAVYLCASSLGATGQGRQPQHFGDGTRLSIL.

J is TRBJ2-3 and V is TRBV5-1; TCRdb selects TRBD1, and the lack of DNA leaves this call unchecked. Germline V gene sequence: CDR1 SGHRS, CDR2 YFSETQ. The CDR3 is 16 residues long. The CDR3 spells CASSLRTGGYTDTQYF.

This chain joins TRBV27 and TRBJ2-2; TCRdb returns TRBD1, unconfirmable since there is no DNA. The germline V gene has CDR1 MNHEY and CDR2 SMNVEV (reference sequence). This CDR3 has 13 amino acids. CDR3 loop: CASSFRGVGELFF.

This chain uses TRBV18 with TRBJ2-7; TCRdb gives TRBD1 as the D gene, but with no DNA this cannot be confirmed. CDR3 length: 17 amino acids. The germline V gene encodes CDR1 KGHSH and CDR2 LQKENI. The CDR3 protein is CASSATLSGTAHYEQYF.

The rearrangement links TRBV6-2 or TRBV6-3 to TRBJ1-1; absent DNA, TCRdb's TRBD1 call cannot be checked. CDR1 is MNHEY, CDR2 SVGEGT, per germline. The CDR3 has 17 amino acids. The CDR3 sequence is CASSSRDGGRLNTEAFF.

The genes are TRBV20-1 and TRBJ2-3. The germline gives CDR1 DFQATT, CDR2 SNEGSKA (reference sequence). The CDR3 is 12 amino acids. This CDR3 reads CSASASSDTQYF.

The V gene is TRBV18, the J gene TRBJ1-3. CDR3 length equals 15 residues. Germline-derived CDR1 and CDR2 are KGHSH and LQKENI. CDR3 sequence reads: CASSSLDSSGNTIYF. Combining the CDR3 with reference TRBV18 and TRBJ1-3 gives the whole variable domain NAGVMQNPRHLVRRRGQEARLRCSPMKGHSHVYWYRQLPEEGLKFMVYLQKENIIDESGMPKERFSAEFPKEGPSILRIQQVVRGDSAAYFCASSSLDSSGNTIYFGEGSWLTVV.

Considering frequency, this clonotype is medium-sized. J is TRBJ1-1 and V is TRBV7-3; the D call of TRBD1 rests on TCRdb alone, since no DNA is present to check it. The germline CDR1 and CDR2 sequences are SGHTA and FQGTGA. The CDR3 covers 13 residues. The CDR3 is CASSFGGNTEAFF. The whole variable domain, filled in from reference TRBV7-3 and TRBJ1-1, reads GAGVSQTPSNKVTEKGKYVELRCDPISGHTALYWYRQSLGQGPEFLIYFQGTGAADDSGLPNDRFFAVRPEGSVSTLKIQRTERGDSAVYLCASSFGGNTEAFFGQGTRLTVV.

The V gene is TRBV18, the J gene TRBJ1-1. Germline assignment: CDR1 KGHSH and CDR2 LQKENI. This CDR3 region has 12 residues. This CDR3 is CASSPPSGHAFF. Full variable domain (outside the CDR3, taken from reference TRBV18 and TRBJ1-1): NAGVMQNPRHLVRRRGQEARLRCSPMKGHSHVYWYRQLPEEGLKFMVYLQKENIIDESGMPKERFSAEFPKEGPSILRIQQVVRGDSAAYFCASSPPSGHAFFGQGTRLTVV.

The chain is built from TRBV5-1 and TRBJ2-7; TCRdb's D call of TRBD1 is untestable without DNA. The germline CDR1 and CDR2 sequences are SGHRS and YFSETQ. There are 19 residues in the CDR3. The CDR3 protein is CASSPQGQGGPIKQYEQYF.

This chain uses TRBV12-3 or TRBV12-4 with TRBJ2-7. The CDR3 has 13 residues. The CDR3 sequence: CASRKDSSYEQYF.

The chain joins TRBV6-2 or TRBV6-3 to TRBJ2-7; checking the TCRdb D call of TRBD1 is not possible without DNA. The CDR3 extends over 15 amino acids. Germline V gene lookup returns CDR1 MNHEY and CDR2 SVGEGT. The CDR3 protein is CASSYLRFGTYEQYF.

J is TRBJ2-6 and V is TRBV5-5. The CDR3 contains 15 residues. Germline CDR1 is SGHKS and CDR2 is YYEKEE (reference sequence). This CDR3 reads CASSLATTGANVLTF.

This rearrangement joins TRBV5-4 to TRBJ2-1. CDR1 SGHNT and CDR2 YYREEE come from the germline V gene (reference sequence). The CDR3 is 15 residues long. The CDR3 reads CASSLGSSGVREQFF.

The chain has TRBV29-1 and TRBJ2-5; TCRdb gives TRBD1 as the D gene, but with no DNA this cannot be confirmed. Germline V gives CDR1 SQVTM, CDR2 ANQGSEA. This CDR3 contains 15 residues. CDR3 sequence: CSVGFRRAGGVSQYF.

The chain uses TRBV7-7 and TRBJ1-5. Germline assignment: CDR1 SSHAT and CDR2 FNYEAQ (reference sequence). The CDR3 covers 12 residues. CDR3 residues: CASRQRDQPQHF. Using reference TRBV7-7 and TRBJ1-5 for the parts outside the CDR3, the full variable domain is GAGVSQSPRYKVTKRGQDVTLRCDPISSHATLYWYQQALGQGPEFLTYFNYEAQPDKSGLPSDRFSAERPEGSISTLTIQRTEQRDSAMYRCASRQRDQPQHFGDGTRLSIL.

J is TRBJ2-3 and V is TRBV25-1; TCRdb indicates TRBD1, and absent DNA this call remains unverified. Germline assignment: CDR1 MGHDK and CDR2 SYGVNS. The CDR3 runs 14 residues. CDR3 in amino acids: CASSEWLGVDTQYF.